This TCR beta chain was captured by sequencing in a study of CD8+CD57+ T cells in acquired aplastic anemia. Study overall: Sorted CD4+ and CD8+ cells yielded about 3.1 ug of DNA on average.

TCR beta VDJ combinations and CDR3 sequences were profiled from genomic DNA. MiXCR, applied by TCRdb to the reads, yields one record per CDR3 protein. The data show about 40,000 distinct CDR3 sequences, 60% to 80% seen once. Patients picked for sequencing had shown CD8+CD57+ cell expansion detected by flow cytometry. This TCR was recovered from a human donor with aplastic anemia. Sequenced material: sorted CD4+, CD8+, or CD8+CD57+ T cells (not recorded which) from PBMCs.

The CDR3 region has the DNA TGTGCCACCAGCAGAGTAGCGGATCAAGAGACCCAGTACTTC. It translates to CATSRVADQETQYF. This chain uses TRBV15 with TRBJ2-5, with a weak D call TRBD2 (6 bases). V lost 1 base to trimming and J lost 2 bases, with 8 bases between them. The CDR3 is made up of 14 amino acids. Germline V gene lookup returns CDR1 LNHNV and CDR2 YYDKDF (reference sequence).